This TCR beta chain derives from a study of shared clonotypes between healthy human individuals. Across the whole study: Donors had three CD4 naive, three CD4 memory, two CD8 naive and one CD8 memory plate apiece. Study-wide points: Sorted-subset sequencing, rarefaction showed, was incomplete despite large depth.

In the original processing: Owing to the provision of junction-only sequences devoid of quality scores by immunoSEQ, filtering differed. Only in-frame clones appear in the TCRdb table, and some are missing; sequencing was by immunoSEQ multiplex PCR. V and J calls and clone size are those listed in that table; D and trimming were worked out from the DNA. The sample includes roughly 2,300,000 clones, around 90% of them seen just once. In the case of this clone: Antigen unknown.

The CDR3 spans 15 residues. Germline values: CDR1 SGHRS, CDR2 YFSETQ. Unmatched junction bases numbered 7, after V lost 4 bases and J lost 4 bases. Every donor was a Caucasian adult from Nashville, Tennessee. The sample consisted of naive CD4+ T cells from PBMCs. Subset of the sample: CD45RA+ positively selected. This clonotype was obtained from a man in his late teens or twenties in good health. Some clones in this sample may be carry-over from other donors' samples. This sequence joins TRBV5-1 and TRBJ1-2; TRBD1 matches at 10 bases. The CDR3 coding sequence is TGCGCCAGCAGCACGAGACAGGGGGCAATCTATGGCTACACCTTC. Its translation: CASSTRQGAIYGYTF.